This is a list of T cell receptor beta chains from one sample in a study of graft-versus-host responses after intestinal transplantation. The data were produced by immunoSEQ multiplex PCR, yet TCRdb's version contains in-frame clones alone and is incomplete. The sample shows some 96,000 clones, roughly 90% of them seen only once. Here the sequenced sample was PBMCs, taken 450 to 480 days after intestinal transplant. These receptor sequences come from a human patient who received an intestinal transplant, so some T cells may come from the graft donor. CDR3s include the opening cysteine and the closing phenylalanine or tryptophan. Fields, in order: V gene, J gene, D gene, CDR3 DNA, CDR3 protein. The D gene is left open where the match is weak.

TRBV9,TRBJ1-1,TRBD1,TGTGCCAGCAGCGTAGTGGGGACAGCCAACACTGAAGCTTTCTTT,CASSVVGTANTEAFF
TRBV7-9,TRBJ2-7,.,TGTGCCAGCAGCTTATGGCCCGAGAGCTCCTACGAGCAGTACTTC,CASSLWPESSYEQYF
TRBV7-2,TRBJ2-7,.,TGTGCCAGCAGCCTACTCTGGGGCTCCTACGAGCAGTACTTC,CASSLLWGSYEQYF
TRBV4-2,TRBJ2-3,.,TGTGCCAGCAGCCAAGATCCCTCGCGGGGCACAGATACGCAGTATTTT,CASSQDPSRGTDTQYF
TRBV30,TRBJ1-2,TRBD1,TGTGCCTGGAGTGTACCCAACCGTAGGGGGCGCGGCTATGGCTACACCTTC,CAWSVPNRRGRGYGYTF
TRBV15,TRBJ1-4,.,TGTGCCACCACCCCCGGGAGTAATGAAAAACTGTTTTTT,CATTPGSNEKLFF
TRBV19,TRBJ2-4,.,TGTGCCAGTAGTGCCCCAGGACTGGGTAGGTACATTCAGTACTTC,CASSAPGLGRYIQYF
TRBV5-1,TRBJ2-5,.,TGCGCCAGCAGCTTGGTACAGGGACGAAGGGAGACCCAGTACTTC,CASSLVQGRRETQYF
TRBV6-6,TRBJ2-7,TRBD1,TGTGCCAGCAGTTACCTTGGGACAGGGGGCGACGAGCAGTACTTC,CASSYLGTGGDEQYF
TRBV7-5,TRBJ1-5,.,TGTGCCAGAAGCTTATCCCTATGGGGGGACCAGCCCCAGCATTTT,CARSLSLWGDQPQHF
TRBV11-2,TRBJ2-3,.,TGTGCCAGCAGCCTGACAGGTGGGCTCACAGATACGCAGTATTTT,CASSLTGGLTDTQYF